This T cell receptor (beta chain) emerged from a study of regulatory T cells in long-lasting Graves disease. Study observations and caveats: Peripheral blood, not thyroid tissue, was the sole material studied. TCR diversity was lower in persistent Graves' patients than in newly diagnosed ones.

As for time point: persistent/refractory GD, antithyroid drugs over 5 years with positive TRAb. The TCR library was prepared using RNA isolated from PBMCs. Graves' disease diagnosis used American Thyroid Association guidelines. This clonotype was seen at least ten times. The antigen is not known. Arm-PCR with iRepertoire HTBI primers amplified the CDR3 regions for these TCR beta libraries. TCRdb reprocessed the multiplex PCR reads with MiXCR, giving one entry per CDR3 protein. The sample carries roughly 400,000 distinct CDR3 sequences, under 25% recorded once. The sample here was peripheral blood mononuclear cells (PBMCs), taken when the disease was refractory, from a patient treated with antithyroid drugs. The sequence derives from a female donor with Graves disease.

The CDR3: CASSLKGGGQASYEQYF. For the CDR3, the DNA is TGTGCCAGCAGCTTAAAGGGGGGGGGACAGGCGAGCTACGAGCAGTACTTC. V is TRBV7-8 and J is TRBJ2-7, with D maybe TRBD1 (8 bases). Germline V gives CDR1 SGHVS, CDR2 FQNEAQ. V was pared by 2 bases and J by 3 bases, with 20 bases between. This CDR3 is 17 amino acids long.